This TCR beta chain was recorded in a study of a mutant IDH1 vaccine in newly diagnosed glioma. Study summary: All eight of the vaccinations patients received fell in weeks 1, 3, 5, 7, 11, 15, 19 and 23. Earlier therapy was either radiotherapy, temozolomide, or both, and most got both.

Libraries were prepared by immunoSEQ multiplex PCR; TCRdb keeps only in-frame clonotypes and omits some of them. The table has some 60,000 clones, approximately 87% seen once. Concerning this clone itself: As yet, its antigen is unknown.

The time point was: week 23, last vaccination. Vaccination used 300 ug of mutant IDH1 20-mer peptide per dose, with topical imiquimod. In every donor, the tumor was a new WHO grade 3 or 4 IDH1-mutant, ATRX-lost astrocytoma. This TCR came from a middle-aged man with glioma. The sequenced sample was PBMCs, obtained from a glioma patient whose treatment included an IDH1 peptide vaccine.

As DNA, the CDR3 is TGCGCCAGCAGCAACCCGACCCTCCCCTATTTCACAGATACGCAGTATTTT. Translating it yields CASSNPTLPYFTDTQYF. The V and J genes are TRBV5-1 and TRBJ2-3; D is unclear. The ends were cut back, 4 bases at V and 2 bases at J, with 20 bases in the middle. CDR1 and CDR2 (germline): SGHRS, YFSETQ. This CDR3 has 17 amino acids. Combining the CDR3 with reference TRBV5-1 and TRBJ2-3 gives the whole variable domain KAGVTQTPRYLIKTRGQQVTLSCSPISGHRSVSWYQQTPGQGLQFLFEYFSETQRNKGNFPGRFSGRQFSNSRSEMNVSTLELGDSALYLCASSNPTLPYFTDTQYFGPGTRLTVL.